This paragraph reports one TCR beta chain. Its cognate antigen is unknown. The source of the sample is a study of T-cell reconstitution after alpha-beta-depleted transplantation in children. Overall study results and limits: Newly made T cells mostly supplied T-cell counts and diversity one year after transplant.

Unique molecular identifiers were incorporated when the TCRbeta library was constructed. TCRdb processed the PCR reads anew with MiXCR; each CDR3 protein has one entry. This table holds around 45,000 distinct CDR3 sequences, around 53% found once. Trimming shortened V by 3 bases and J by 0 bases, and 9 bases separated the two germline ends. The CDR3 spans 15 residues. The receptor's source is a boy younger than two with SCID, due to receive a stem cell transplant. The input for sequencing was peripheral blood, taken before TCRalphabeta/CD19-depleted stem cell transplant. The chain combines TRBV12-3 or TRBV12-4 with TRBJ1-3; D is ambiguous. CDR3 DNA sequence: TGTGCCAGCAGTTTTAACTTCCTCTCTGGAAACACCATATATTTT. It encodes CASSFNFLSGNTIYF.